Following are 5 T cell receptor beta chains from one sample sequenced in a study of CD8 T cells in ankylosing spondylitis. From the 5' RACE reads, TCRdb called clonotypes with MiXCR, one entry per CDR3 protein. The data hold roughly 38,000 distinct CDR3 sequences, with about 9.4% observed a single time. The sequencing input was blood, either unsorted or a sorted T cell fraction (not recorded which). The receptors here all came from a male donor with ankylosing spondylitis or in good health (not recorded which).

This clonotype was seen at least ten times. The V and J genes are TRBV5-1 and TRBJ2-2; 7 bases agree with TRBD1. CDR3 length: 15 residues. The germline V gene encodes CDR1 SGHRS and CDR2 YFSETQ. The V segment lost 3 bases and the J segment 4 bases; nucleotides outside the gene matches: 6. CDR3 protein: CASSSGTATTGELFF. In DNA, the CDR3 is TGCGCCAGCAGCTCCGGGACAGCCACCACCGGGGAGCTGTTTTTT.

This chain links TRBV20-1 with TRBJ2-1, with a tentative D call TRBD2 (5 bases). Germline-derived CDR1 and CDR2 are DFQATT and SNEGSKA (reference sequence). The CDR3 extends over 17 amino acids. With 1 base removed from V and 1 base from J, the gap between germline ends came to 17 bases. The CDR3 coding sequence is TGCAGTGCTAGAGTACTCGGAAGGAGCGGATCCTACAATGAGCAGTTCTTC. Translated: CSARVLGRSGSYNEQFF.

This clonotype was observed at least ten times. The chain couples TRBV4-2 to TRBJ2-7; TRBD2 matches 9 bases. This CDR3 has 15 amino acids. The germline V gene encodes CDR1 LGHNA and CDR2 YNFKEQ. Trimming at V came to 4 bases and at J to 4 bases, leaving 8 bases not matched to a gene. CDR3 nucleotides: TGTGCCAGCAGCCGGAGGGCGGGAGGGTTTTACGAGCAGTACTTC. Translated: CASSRRAGGFYEQYF.

This clonotype was counted at least ten times. This sequence joins TRBV19 and TRBJ2-1; 7 bases are a match to TRBD2. The CDR3 contains 16 residues. Germline V gene lookup returns CDR1 LNHDA and CDR2 SQIVND (reference sequence). V dropped 4 bases and J dropped 4; count of bases not matched to a gene: 10. The CDR3 spells CASSTAGGGRYNEQFF. Here the CDR3 DNA reads TGTGCCAGTAGTACCGCTGGGGGGGGAAGATACAATGAGCAGTTCTTC.

This clonotype was seen many times. This chain uses TRBV29-1 with TRBJ1-1, with 7 bases aligning to TRBD1. V was clipped by 6 bases and J by 13 bases; unmatched bases: 14. From germline, CDR1 is SQVTM and CDR2 ANQGSEA. The CDR3 contains 12 residues. CDR3 loop: CSVRGTANKSFF. CDR3 bases: TGCAGCGTGAGAGGGACAGCCAACAAAAGTTTCTTT.